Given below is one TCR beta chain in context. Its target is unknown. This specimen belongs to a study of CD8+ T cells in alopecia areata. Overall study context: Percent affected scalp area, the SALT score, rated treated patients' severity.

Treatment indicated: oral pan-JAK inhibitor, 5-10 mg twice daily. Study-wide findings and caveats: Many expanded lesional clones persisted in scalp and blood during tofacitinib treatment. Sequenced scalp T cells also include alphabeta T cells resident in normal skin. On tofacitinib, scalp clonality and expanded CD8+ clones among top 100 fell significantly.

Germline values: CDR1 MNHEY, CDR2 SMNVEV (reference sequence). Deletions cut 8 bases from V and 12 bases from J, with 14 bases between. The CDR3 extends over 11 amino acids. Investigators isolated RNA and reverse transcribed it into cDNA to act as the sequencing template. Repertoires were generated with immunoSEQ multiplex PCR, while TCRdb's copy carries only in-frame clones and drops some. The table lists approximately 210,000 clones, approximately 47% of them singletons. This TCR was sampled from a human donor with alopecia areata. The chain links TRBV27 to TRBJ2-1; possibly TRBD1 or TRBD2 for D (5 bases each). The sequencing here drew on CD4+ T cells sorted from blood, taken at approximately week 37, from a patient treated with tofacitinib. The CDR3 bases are TGTGCCAGCTCCACCGGGACGGGGCAGTTCTTC. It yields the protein CASSTGTGQFF.